The 31 T cell receptor beta chains below all came from one sample that was sequenced in a study of T cells in women clearing cervical HPV infection. The method was immunoSEQ multiplex PCR; TCRdb's version includes in-frame clones alone and lacks a portion of them. Listed are around 35,000 clones; about 1.7% falls within the top ten. What was sequenced was blood buffy coat. Receptor source: a woman between 18 and 75 years old with a cervical HPV16 infection that either progressed to CIN3+ or cleared (not recorded which).

Here the CDR3 reads CASSPGTASNQPQHF. The part of the CDR3 DNA that was read is TGTGCCAGCAGCCCAGGGACAGCTAGCAATCAGCCC. The genes are TRBV9 and TRBJ1-5; 7 nucleotides line up with TRBD1. Read coverage stops 3 residues before the CDR3 terminus; the germline J gene supplies the remainder. J was trimmed by 0 bases and V by 4 bases; bases with no gene match: 4. Germline-derived CDR1 and CDR2 are SGDLS and YYNGEE. This CDR3 region has 15 residues. The full variable domain, in which reference TRBV9 and TRBJ1-5 provide the parts outside the CDR3, is DSGVTQTPKHLITATGQRVTLRCSPRSGDLSVYWYQQSLDQGLQFLIQYYNGEERAKGNILERFSAQQFPDLHSELNLSSLELGDSALYFCASSPGTASNQPQHFGDGTRLSIL.

Concerning this clone itself: The read ends 3 residues shy of where the CDR3 ends; the end is completed using the germline J gene. The chain employs TRBV6-2 or TRBV6-3 and TRBJ2-2; TRBD1 is a possible D gene (6 bases). The V and J ends lost 5 bases and 3 bases respectively, with 10 bases between them. The germline CDR1 and CDR2 sequences are MNHEY and SVGEGT. This CDR3 has 14 amino acids. Incomplete CDR3 DNA: TGTGCCAGCAGTGGGGGACATCACACCGGGGAG. As protein: CASSGGHHTGE. The entire CDR3 sequence reads CASSGGHHTGELFF.

As to this clone: The CDR3 extends 3 residues past the end of the read, so its final part is completed from the germline J gene. The rearrangement joins TRBV19 to TRBJ2-4; TRBD1 matches at 7 bases. CDR3 length: 14 residues. Germline V gives CDR1 LNHDA, CDR2 SQIVND (reference sequence). This chain's CDR3 is CASTPQGSGYGQYF. The CDR3 DNA, read in part, is TGTGCCAGTACCCCACAGGGGTCGGGCTATGGT.

Comments on this clone: Sequencing ends 3 residues short of the CDR3 end; the germline J gene provides the rest. V is TRBV6-2 or TRBV6-3 and J is TRBJ2-7; D perhaps matches TRBD2 (5 bases). The germline gives CDR1 MNHEY, CDR2 SVGEGT. CDR3 length equals 14 residues. Trimming took off 6 bases at V and 2 bases at J, with 14 bases between the two ends. The sequenced CDR3 bases are TGTGCCAGCAGCACCCAAGCGGCGGCCTACGAG. As protein: CASSTQAAAYE. The entire CDR3 is CASSTQAAAYEQYF.

In regard to this clone: Read coverage stops 3 residues before the CDR3 terminus; the germline J gene supplies the remainder. V usage is TRBV28 and J usage is TRBJ1-5; TRBD1 might be the D (6 bases). V was cut by 4 bases and J by 6 bases, with 19 bases left in between. Germline V gene sequence: CDR1 MDHEN, CDR2 SYDVKM. The CDR3 contains 16 residues. CDR3 sequence reads: CASSSPQGGYFQPQHF. CDR3 bases read: TGTGCCAGCAGTTCCCCACAGGGTGGTTATTTTCAGCCC.

A remark on this clone: The junction departs from the called germline gene at one end, perhaps through a read error. The CDR3 extends 3 residues past the end of the read, so its final part is completed from the germline J gene. Different DNA sequences within this sample yield the same CDR3. This sequence joins TRBV5-6 and TRBJ1-3; perhaps TRBD1 as D (6 bases). This CDR3 is 15 amino acids long. CDR1 is SGHDT and CDR2 is YYEEEE in the germline V gene. This chain's CDR3 is CASSSGQNSGNTIYF. CDR3 bases read: TGTGCCAGCAGCTCTGGACAGAACTCTGGAAACACA.

Turning to this clone: Read coverage stops 3 residues before the CDR3 terminus; the germline J gene supplies the remainder. The chain is built from TRBV4-2 and TRBJ1-4, with a tentative D call TRBD1 (6 bases). V lost 1 base and J lost 7, with 13 bases in between. Germline-derived CDR1 and CDR2 are LGHNA and YNFKEQ. CDR3 length: 15 residues. CDR3 in amino acids: CASSQAGGPGEKLFF. The CDR3 DNA, read in part, is TGTGCCAGCAGCCAAGCGGGGGGGCCGGGTGAAAAA.

On this clone itself: The read halts 3 residues ahead of the CDR3 end, with the missing end drawn from the germline J gene. The chain carries TRBV28 and TRBJ2-5; TRBD1 matches at 7 bases. Germline assignment: CDR1 MDHEN and CDR2 SYDVKM. The CDR3 contains 14 residues. V shed 2 bases and J 4 bases; nucleotides not matched to a gene: 4. The CDR3: CASSLDRVGETQYF. The sequenced CDR3 bases are TGTGCCAGCAGTTTAGACAGGGTAGGAGAGACC.

In regard to this clone: The read ends 3 residues early relative to the CDR3; the germline J gene fills the gap. The rearrangement uses TRBV27 and TRBJ2-7; 11 bases align to TRBD2. Germline CDR1 and CDR2: MNHEY and SMNVEV (reference sequence). V shed 5 bases, J shed 1 base, and the junction held 4 bases outside the gene matches. This CDR3 spans 15 amino acids. The part of the CDR3 DNA that was read is TGTGCCAGCAGTGTACTAGCGGGGGAGTCCTACGAG. Its protein product is CASSVLAGESYE. From start to end, the CDR3 is CASSVLAGESYEQYF.

On this clone itself: From the germline J gene comes the end of the CDR3, since the read stops 3 residues before it. V usage is TRBV10-2 and J usage is TRBJ1-2; no clear D gene. Germline CDR1 reads WSHSY; CDR2 reads SAAADI. The CDR3 length is 13 residues. Trimming took off 4 bases at V and 0 bases at J, with 6 bases between the two ends. The covered CDR3 bases are TGCGCCAGCAGTGGAGCGGCTAACTATGGC. Its protein is CASSGAANYG. The whole CDR3 reads CASSGAANYGYTF.

A word on this clone: The CDR3 end lies 3 residues beyond the end of the read and is filled in from the germline J gene. The chain joins TRBV2 to TRBJ1-4; no clear D. Germline V gives CDR1 SNHLY, CDR2 FYNNEI. The CDR3 is 15 residues long. The CDR3 reads CASSLRTLYNSPLFF. Incomplete CDR3 DNA: TGTGCCAGCAGTTTACGCACTCTCTATAATTCACCA.

On this clone itself: The CDR3 end falls 3 residues outside the read, so it is completed with the germline J gene. This chain links TRBV20-1 with TRBJ2-1, with D tentatively TRBD1 (5 bases). CDR1 is DFQATT and CDR2 is SNEGSKA in the germline V gene (reference sequence). The V end lost 0 bases, the J end lost 8 bases, and 20 bases lay between the germline ends. The CDR3 sequence is 16 residues long. This CDR3 is CSARDGGAAYTYEQFF. The CDR3 DNA, read in part, is TGCAGTGCTAGAGACGGTGGGGCGGCCTACACCTATGAG.

About this clone itself: The read terminates 3 residues before the CDR3 end, so the remaining end is supplied by the germline J gene. The J gene is TRBJ1-2, the V gene TRBV29-1; 9 bases agree with TRBD1. This CDR3 region has 16 residues. Unmatched junction bases numbered 9, after V lost 0 bases and J lost 4 bases. Germline assignment: CDR1 SQVTM and CDR2 ANQGSEA. CDR3 protein: CSVEDRWTGVGYGYTF. The CDR3 bases that were read are TGCAGCGTTGAAGATCGGTGGACAGGGGTAGGCTATGGC.

About this clone: The read falls 3 residues short of the CDR3 end, and the missing part is taken from the germline J gene. V and J are TRBV13 and TRBJ2-1; 9 positions match TRBD1. This CDR3 comprises 16 residues. V lost 5 bases and J lost 5; bases outside the gene matches: 10. Looked up from germline, CDR1 is PRHDT and CDR2 is FYEKMQ (reference sequence). CDR3 sequence reads: CASSPRQGGYDNEQFF. The covered CDR3 bases are TGTGCCAGCAGCCCCCGACAGGGGGGGTACGACAATGAG.

On this clone itself: The read ends 3 residues early relative to the CDR3; the germline J gene fills the gap. The chain links TRBV20-1 to TRBJ1-1, with 7 nucleotides matching TRBD1. Germline V gives CDR1 DFQATT, CDR2 SNEGSKA (reference sequence). The CDR3 spans 14 residues. V lost 6 bases and J lost 3; bases outside the gene matches: 10. The covered CDR3 bases are TGCAGTGCCAGCCGACAGGGATTGGACACTGAA. As protein: CSASRQGLDTE. The CDR3, in full, reads CSASRQGLDTEAFF.

A word on this clone: From the germline J gene comes the end of the CDR3, since the read stops 3 residues before it. This chain uses TRBV7-8 with TRBJ2-5; 8 bases fit TRBD2. Germline CDR1 is SGHVS and CDR2 is FQNEAQ. The CDR3 sequence is 14 residues long. V shed 5 bases and J 5 bases; nucleotides not matched to a gene: 7. The CDR3 sequence is CASSAPGLGETQYF. CDR3 DNA, as far as it was read: TGTGCCAGCAGCGCCCCGGGACTAGGGGAGACC. Looking up the rest from reference TRBV7-8 and TRBJ2-5 gives the full variable domain: GAGVSQSPRYKVAKRGQDVALRCDPISGHVSLFWYQQALGQGPEFLTYFQNEAQLDKSGLPSDRFFAERPEGSVSTLKIQRTQQEDSAVYLCASSAPGLGETQYFGPGTRLLVL.

Remarks on this clone: The CDR3 end lies 3 residues beyond the end of the read and is filled in from the germline J gene. V gene TRBV7-6 combines with J gene TRBJ2-3, with 11 bases that match TRBD2. This CDR3 comprises 16 residues. CDR1 is SGHVS, CDR2 FNYEAQ, per germline. V dropped 5 bases and J dropped 2; count of bases not matched to a gene: 6. The DNA read from the CDR3 is TGTGCCAGCAGCCCGACTAGCGGGGAAATCACAGATACG. Amino acid sequence: CASSPTSGEITDT. The complete CDR3 protein is CASSPTSGEITDTQYF. Full variable domain (rest looked up from reference TRBV7-6 and TRBJ2-3): GAGVSQSPRYKVTKRGQDVALRCDPISGHVSLYWYRQALGQGPEFLTYFNYEAQQDKSGLPNDRFSAERPEGSISTLTIQRTEQRDSAMYRCASSPTSGEITDTQYFGPGTRLTVL.

On this clone: The CDR3 goes on 3 residues after the read ends, and that part is filled in from the germline J gene. This rearrangement joins TRBV11-1 to TRBJ2-7, with D tentatively TRBD2 (6 bases). With 4 bases removed from V and 4 bases from J, the gap between germline ends came to 11 bases. This CDR3 is 13 amino acids long. Per germline, CDR1 SGHAT and CDR2 FQDESV (reference sequence). CDR3: CASSSGLGYEQYF. The CDR3 DNA, read in part, is TGTGCCAGCAGCTCGGGACTGGGGTACGAG.

To note about this clone: The read ends 3 residues early relative to the CDR3; the germline J gene fills the gap. The rearrangement uses TRBV7-4 and TRBJ1-1; 10 bases line up with TRBD1. The CDR3 totals 14 residues. V was pared by 3 bases and J by 5 bases, with 3 bases of the junction left unmatched. From germline, CDR1 is SGHVT and CDR2 SQSDAQ. The CDR3 here is CASSLDRGGTEAFF. The sequenced CDR3 bases are TGTGCCAGCAGCTTGGACAGGGGGGGGACTGAA.

Here the CDR3 reads CASSQDQERSITDTQYF. The sequenced CDR3 bases are TGTGCCAGCAGCCAAGATCAAGAGCGGTCCATCACAGATACG. J is TRBJ2-3 and V is TRBV4-2, with D possibly being TRBD2 (5 bases). The read terminates 3 residues before the CDR3 end, so the remaining end is supplied by the germline J gene. The CDR3 covers 17 residues. Trimming pared 0 bases from V and 2 bases from J, leaving 15 bases between. From germline, CDR1 is LGHNA and CDR2 YNFKEQ.

Points on this clone: From the germline J gene comes the end of the CDR3, since the read stops 3 residues before it. The chain recombines TRBV7-9 with TRBJ2-5; D perhaps matches TRBD1 (7 bases). Trimming left V 4 bases short and J 5 bases short, with 11 bases between. This CDR3 is built from 13 residues. Germline lookup yields CDR1 SEHNR and CDR2 FQNEAQ (reference sequence). The part of the CDR3 DNA that was read is TGTGCCAGCAGCTCACAGGGGAGGGAGACC. It yields the protein CASSSQGRET. The entire CDR3 protein reads CASSSQGRETQYF.

With regard to this clone: The sequenced fragment ends 3 residues before the CDR3 boundary, so the rest is inferred from the germline J gene. This rearrangement joins TRBV19 to TRBJ2-3, with 8 bases lining up with TRBD2. The CDR3 loop spans 19 amino acids. Germline-derived CDR1 and CDR2 are LNHDA and SQIVND (reference sequence). V lost 7 bases, J lost 6 bases, and 24 bases stayed unmatched. CDR3 sequence: CASTRKPSGSFKVQDTQYF. Partial CDR3 DNA: TGTGCCAGTACCCGAAAACCTAGCGGGTCCTTCAAAGTGCAGGATACG.

Comments on this clone: The read falls 3 residues short of the CDR3 end, and the missing part is taken from the germline J gene. This sequence joins TRBV12-3 or TRBV12-4 and TRBJ2-7; 11 positions agree with TRBD1. The CDR3 covers 14 residues. V was clipped by 6 bases and J by 6 bases; unmatched bases: 7. The chain's CDR3 is CASRRDRGIGEQYF. The CDR3 DNA, read in part, is TGTGCCAGCAGACGGGACAGGGGGATCGGCGAG.

Points on this clone: The observed sequence ends 3 residues before the CDR3 terminus, with the missing tail filled in from the germline J gene. The rearrangement uses TRBV2 and TRBJ2-3, with D possibly TRBD1 on 6 matching bases. Germline V CDR1 and CDR2: SNHLY, FYNNEI. The CDR3 length is 13 residues. CDR3 sequence: CASSDDSGQPQYF. The DNA read from the CDR3 is TGTGCCAGCAGCGATGACAGTGGACAGCCG.

In regard to this clone: The CDR3 end is not reached by the read, which stops 3 residues before it; the germline J gene fills it in. The rearrangement joins TRBV11-1 to TRBJ1-1; 8 bases are shared with TRBD1. Per the germline V gene, CDR1 is SGHAT and CDR2 is FQDESV (reference sequence). Losses at the gene ends were 6 bases for V and 4 bases for J; bases not matched to a gene: 7. CDR3 size: 14 residues. The CDR3 is CASSHRDRITEAFF. The DNA read from the CDR3 is TGTGCCAGCAGTCACCGGGACAGGATCACTGAA.

In the case of this clone: The CDR3 end falls 3 residues outside the read, so it is completed with the germline J gene. The V call is TRBV6-2 or TRBV6-3, the J call TRBJ2-2; D uncertain. The CDR3 loop spans 13 amino acids. Per the germline V gene, CDR1 is MNHEY and CDR2 is SVGEGT. CDR3 sequence: CASSPESNSPLFF. The DNA read from the CDR3 is TGTGCCAGCAGTCCCGAGTCTAATTCACCG.

In regard to this clone: The read terminates 3 residues ahead of where the CDR3 ends, so the germline J gene completes it. The chain carries TRBV19 and TRBJ1-4; D is ambiguous. Trimming took 2 bases from V and 8 from J, leaving 12 bases between them. This CDR3 spans 14 amino acids. CDR1 and CDR2 (germline): LNHDA, SQIVND (reference sequence). CDR3 DNA (partial): TGTGCCAGTAGTATACGGACTTTTGGGGAAAAA. This encodes CASSIRTFGEK. The full-length CDR3 reads as CASSIRTFGEKLFF.

Details on this clone: With the read ending 3 residues before the CDR3 end, the germline J gene is used to fill in that end. The J gene is TRBJ2-1, the V gene TRBV6-2 or TRBV6-3; TRBD1 agrees at 9 bases. Trimming at V came to 6 bases and at J to 7 bases, leaving 10 bases not matched to a gene. Germline assignment: CDR1 MNHEY and CDR2 SVGEGT. This CDR3 comprises 15 residues. The CDR3 reads CASRGWTGAKNEQFF. CDR3 DNA, as far as it was read: TGTGCCAGCAGGGGCTGGACAGGGGCCAAGAATGAG.

Remarks on this clone: The read gets to within 3 residues of the CDR3 end, and the germline J gene fills in the rest. J is TRBJ2-7 and V is TRBV5-1, with 10 bases lining up with TRBD1. The V gene end was trimmed by 4 bases and the J gene end by 2 bases; junction bases not matched to a gene: 6. Germline assignment: CDR1 SGHRS and CDR2 YFSETQ. The CDR3 is 15 residues long. CDR3 DNA (partial): TGCGCCAGCAGCGAACCCGGGACAGGGGCCTACGAG. This codes for CASSEPGTGAYE. The full CDR3 reads CASSEPGTGAYEQYF. Filled out from reference TRBV5-1 and TRBJ2-7, the complete variable domain reads KAGVTQTPRYLIKTRGQQVTLSCSPISGHRSVSWYQQTPGQGLQFLFEYFSETQRNKGNFPGRFSGRQFSNSRSEMNVSTLELGDSALYLCASSEPGTGAYEQYFGPGTRLTVT.

On this clone itself: The sequence runs out 3 residues before the end of the CDR3; the remainder is reconstructed from the germline J gene. The chain links TRBV6-2 or TRBV6-3 to TRBJ2-3, with D tentatively TRBD2 (6 bases). CDR3 length: 15 amino acids. The V end lost 2 bases, the J end lost 3 bases, and 12 bases lay between the germline ends. Germline CDR1 MNHEY, CDR2 SVGEGT. The CDR3 region is CASSYPGGGTDTQYF. Partial CDR3 DNA: TGTGCCAGCAGTTACCCCGGTGGGGGGACAGATACG.

About this clone itself: With the read ending 3 residues before the CDR3 end, the germline J gene is used to fill in that end. The chain links TRBV7-6 to TRBJ2-2; TRBD1 aligns across 8 bases. Per germline, CDR1 SGHVS and CDR2 FNYEAQ. CDR3 size: 14 residues. This CDR3 is CASSSGQGNSPLFF. Partial CDR3 DNA: TGTGCCAGCAGCTCCGGACAGGGAAATTCACCG.